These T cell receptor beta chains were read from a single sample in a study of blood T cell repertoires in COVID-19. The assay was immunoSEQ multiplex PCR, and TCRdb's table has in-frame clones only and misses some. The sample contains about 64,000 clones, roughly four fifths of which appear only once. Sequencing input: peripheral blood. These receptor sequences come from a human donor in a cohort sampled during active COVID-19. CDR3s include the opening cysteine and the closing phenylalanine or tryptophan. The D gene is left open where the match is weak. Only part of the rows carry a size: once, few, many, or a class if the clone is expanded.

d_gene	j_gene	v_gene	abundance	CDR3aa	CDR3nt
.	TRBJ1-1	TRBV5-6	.	CASSSRGRLAEAFF	TGTGCCAGCAGCTCCCGGGGGAGGTTGGCTGAAGCTTTCTTT
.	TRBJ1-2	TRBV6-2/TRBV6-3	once	CASSSVGGATGYTF	TGTGCCAGCAGTTCCGTCGGGGGGGCGACTGGCTACACCTTC
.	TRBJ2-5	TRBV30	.	CAWSAGKETQYF	TGTGCCTGGAGCGCAGGGAAAGAGACCCAGTACTTC
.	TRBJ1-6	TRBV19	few	CASSKGAGINSPLHF	TGTGCCAGTAGTAAAGGGGCAGGAATTAATTCACCCCTCCACTTT
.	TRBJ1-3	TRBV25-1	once	CASRSSGNTIYF	TGTGCCAGCCGGAGCTCTGGAAACACCATATATTTT
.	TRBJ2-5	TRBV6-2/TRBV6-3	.	CASSYTGGPQETQYF	TGTGCCAGCAGTTATACCGGGGGGCCGCAAGAGACCCAGTACTTC
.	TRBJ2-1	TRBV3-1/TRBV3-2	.	CASSPRRGAIRVFF	TGTGCCAGCAGCCCCCGGCGGGGCGCTATAAGAGTGTTCTTC
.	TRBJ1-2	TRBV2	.	CASTGDSPYGYTF	TGTGCCAGCACTGGGGACTCTCCTTATGGCTACACCTTC
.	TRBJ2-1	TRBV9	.	CASSVNPLGDNEQFF	TGTGCCAGCAGCGTAAACCCGCTAGGGGACAATGAGCAGTTCTTC
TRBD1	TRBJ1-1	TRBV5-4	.	CASSWDRGTEAFF	TGTGCCAGCAGCTGGGACAGGGGTACTGAAGCTTTCTTT
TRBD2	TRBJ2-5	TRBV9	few	CASSVGGTSYETQYF	TGTGCCAGCAGCGTAGGTGGGACTAGCTATGAGACCCAGTACTTC
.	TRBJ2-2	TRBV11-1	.	CASSSRRVTGELFF	TGTGCCAGCAGCTCCCGGCGGGTAACCGGGGAGCTGTTTTTT
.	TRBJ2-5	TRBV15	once	CATSRDRGFQETQYF	TGTGCCACCAGCAGGGATCGGGGATTCCAAGAGACCCAGTACTTC
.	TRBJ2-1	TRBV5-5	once	CASSSSAEPIPYNEQFF	TGTGCCAGCAGCTCGTCGGCGGAGCCCATCCCGTACAATGAGCAGTTCTTC
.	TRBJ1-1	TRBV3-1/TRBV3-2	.	CASSHSGGGGEAFF	TGTGCCAGCAGCCACTCGGGTGGTGGAGGTGAAGCTTTCTTT
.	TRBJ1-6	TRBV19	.	CASASRARDNPLHF	TGTGCCAGTGCGAGCCGGGCCCGGGATAATCCCCTCCACTTT
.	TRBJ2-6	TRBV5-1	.	CASSFSAGLSSGANVLTF	TGCGCCAGCAGCTTCTCGGCGGGGCTGAGCTCTGGGGCCAACGTCCTGACTTTC
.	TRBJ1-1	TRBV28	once	CASSLRRAEAFF	TGTGCCAGCAGTTTAAGAAGAGCTGAAGCTTTCTTT
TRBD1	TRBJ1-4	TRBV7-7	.	CASSQGQGAGEKLFF	TGTGCCAGCAGCCAGGGACAGGGGGCGGGTGAAAAACTGTTTTTT
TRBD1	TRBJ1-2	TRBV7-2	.	CASSQDRGDYGYTF	TGTGCCAGCAGCCAAGACAGGGGTGACTATGGCTACACCTTC
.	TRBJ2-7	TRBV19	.	CASRAGYEQYF	TGTGCCAGTAGGGCAGGATACGAGCAGTACTTC
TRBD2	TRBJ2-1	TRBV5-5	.	CASSLAGLAGSAEQFF	TGTGCCAGCAGCTTGGCGGGACTAGCGGGGAGCGCTGAGCAGTTCTTC
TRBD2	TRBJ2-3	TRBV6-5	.	CASSWGSGGKDTQYF	TGTGCCAGCAGTTGGGGTAGCGGGGGCAAGGATACGCAGTATTTT
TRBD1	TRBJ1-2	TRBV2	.	CASSEYKAGQGKSGYTF	TGTGCCAGCAGTGAATATAAAGCGGGACAGGGTAAATCGGGCTACACCTTC
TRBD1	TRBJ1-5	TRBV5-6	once	CASSRGGQALYSNQPQHF	TGTGCCAGCAGCCGGGGAGGACAGGCCCTATATAGCAATCAGCCCCAGCATTTT
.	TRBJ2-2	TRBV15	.	CATSRDRNTGELFF	TGTGCCACCAGCAGAGATCGGAACACCGGGGAGCTGTTTTTT
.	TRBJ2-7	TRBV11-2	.	CASSLGGLGRNEQYF	TGTGCCAGCAGCTTAGGGGGCCTAGGACGGAACGAGCAGTACTTC
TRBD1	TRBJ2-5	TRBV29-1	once	CSVDWTGLQETQYF	TGCAGCGTTGACTGGACAGGCTTGCAAGAGACCCAGTACTTC
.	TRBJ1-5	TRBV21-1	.	CASSRVGRDRKGVWPQHF	TGTGCCAGCAGCAGAGTAGGTCGAGACAGGAAAGGTGTGTGGCCCCAGCATTTT
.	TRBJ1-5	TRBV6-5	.	CASRVYSLQPQHF	TGTGCCAGCAGAGTTTACTCCCTCCAGCCCCAGCATTTT
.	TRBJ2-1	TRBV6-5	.	CASSYLGYEQFF	TGTGCCAGCAGTTACCTAGGCTATGAGCAGTTCTTC
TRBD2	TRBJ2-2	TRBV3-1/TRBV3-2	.	CASSRRGLAGGPFTGELFF	TGTGCCAGCAGCCGACGGGGACTAGCGGGGGGGCCATTCACCGGGGAGCTGTTTTTT
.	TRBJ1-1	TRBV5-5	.	CASSLVRGVPEAFF	TGTGCCAGCAGCTTGGTGCGGGGCGTACCTGAAGCTTTCTTT
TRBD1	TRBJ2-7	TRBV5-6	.	CASSWTGGDYEQYF	TGTGCCAGCAGCTGGACAGGGGGCGACTACGAGCAGTACTTC
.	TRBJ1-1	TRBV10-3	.	CAISEGDRGSEAFF	TGTGCCATCAGTGAGGGGGACCGGGGGTCTGAAGCTTTCTTT
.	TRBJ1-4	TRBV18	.	CASSPRDILGGEKLFF	TGTGCCAGCTCACCCAGGGACATTTTGGGTGGTGAAAAACTGTTTTTT
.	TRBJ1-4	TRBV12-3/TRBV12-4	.	CASSPPGEKLFF	TGTGCCAGCAGTCCACCAGGTGAAAAACTGTTTTTT